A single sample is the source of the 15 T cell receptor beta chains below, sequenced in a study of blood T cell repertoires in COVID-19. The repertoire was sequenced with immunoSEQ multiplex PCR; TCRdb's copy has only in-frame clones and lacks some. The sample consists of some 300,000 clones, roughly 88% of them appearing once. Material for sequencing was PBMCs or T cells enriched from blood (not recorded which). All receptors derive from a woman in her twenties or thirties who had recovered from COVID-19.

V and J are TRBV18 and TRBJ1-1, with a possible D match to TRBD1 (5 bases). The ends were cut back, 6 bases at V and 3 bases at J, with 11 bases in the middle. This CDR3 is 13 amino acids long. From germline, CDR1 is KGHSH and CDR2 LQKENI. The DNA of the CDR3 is TGTGCCAGCTCGAAACTCAGGGACACTGAAGCTTTCTTT. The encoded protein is CASSKLRDTEAFF.

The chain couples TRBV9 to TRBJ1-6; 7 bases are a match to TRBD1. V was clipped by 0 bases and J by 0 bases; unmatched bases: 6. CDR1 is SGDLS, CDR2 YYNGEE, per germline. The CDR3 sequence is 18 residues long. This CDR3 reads CASSVENPGGSYNSPLHF. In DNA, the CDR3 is TGTGCCAGCAGCGTAGAGAACCCAGGGGGCTCCTATAATTCACCCCTCCACTTT.

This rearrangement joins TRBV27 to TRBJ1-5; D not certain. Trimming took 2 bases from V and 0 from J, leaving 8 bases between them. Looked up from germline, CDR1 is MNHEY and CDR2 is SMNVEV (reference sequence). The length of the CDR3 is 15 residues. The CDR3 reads CASSLRSASNQPQHF. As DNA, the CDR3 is TGTGCCAGCAGTTTACGCAGCGCTAGCAATCAGCCCCAGCATTTT.

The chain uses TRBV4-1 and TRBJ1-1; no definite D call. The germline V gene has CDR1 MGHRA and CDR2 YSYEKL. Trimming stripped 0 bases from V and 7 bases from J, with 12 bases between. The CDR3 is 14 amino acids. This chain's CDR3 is CASSQDGGGFEAFF. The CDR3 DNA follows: TGCGCCAGCAGCCAAGACGGTGGAGGCTTTGAAGCTTTCTTT.

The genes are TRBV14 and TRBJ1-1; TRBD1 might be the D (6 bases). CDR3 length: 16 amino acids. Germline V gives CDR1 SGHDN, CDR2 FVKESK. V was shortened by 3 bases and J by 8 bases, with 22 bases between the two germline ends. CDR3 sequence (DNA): TGTGCCAGCAGCCAGATAACAGGGACCGCAGCTTCAGAAGCTTTCTTT. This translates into CASSQITGTAASEAFF.

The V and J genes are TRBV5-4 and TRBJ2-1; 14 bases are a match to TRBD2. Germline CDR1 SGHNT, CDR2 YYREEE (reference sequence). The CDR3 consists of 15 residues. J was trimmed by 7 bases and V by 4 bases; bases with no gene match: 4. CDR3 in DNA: TGTGCCAGCAGCCCGACTAGCGGGAGGGTGAATGAGCAGTTCTTC. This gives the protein CASSPTSGRVNEQFF.

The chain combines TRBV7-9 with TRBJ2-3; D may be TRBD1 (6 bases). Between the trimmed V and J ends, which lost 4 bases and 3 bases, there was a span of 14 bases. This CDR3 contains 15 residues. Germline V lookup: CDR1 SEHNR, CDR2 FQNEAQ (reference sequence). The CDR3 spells CASSSWGQGTDTQYF. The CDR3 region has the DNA TGTGCCAGCAGCTCCTGGGGACAAGGTACAGATACGCAGTATTTT.

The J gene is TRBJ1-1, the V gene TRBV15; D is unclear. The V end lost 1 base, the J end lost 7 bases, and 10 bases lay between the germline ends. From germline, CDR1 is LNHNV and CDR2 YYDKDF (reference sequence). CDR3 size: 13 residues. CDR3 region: CATSRVVSGEAFF. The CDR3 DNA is TGTGCCACCAGCAGAGTAGTTTCGGGTGAAGCTTTCTTT.

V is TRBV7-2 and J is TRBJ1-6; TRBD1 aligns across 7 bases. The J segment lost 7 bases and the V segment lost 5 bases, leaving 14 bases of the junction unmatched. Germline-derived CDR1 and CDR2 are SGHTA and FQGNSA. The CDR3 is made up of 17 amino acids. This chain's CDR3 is CASSRRPTDRANSPLHF. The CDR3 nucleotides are TGTGCCAGCAGCAGAAGACCTACAGACAGGGCCAATTCACCCCTCCACTTT.

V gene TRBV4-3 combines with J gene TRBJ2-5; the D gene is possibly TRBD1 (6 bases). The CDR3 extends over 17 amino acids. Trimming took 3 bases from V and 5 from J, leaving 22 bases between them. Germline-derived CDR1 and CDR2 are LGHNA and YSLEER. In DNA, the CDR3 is TGCGCCAGCAGCCAGAGGGGCCAGAACAACAGGGCTGAGACCCAGTACTTC. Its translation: CASSQRGQNNRAETQYF.

CDR3 DNA: TGCAGCGTTGCCGGGGACAATGAGCAGTTCTTC. Encoded protein: CSVAGDNEQFF. The chain is built from TRBV29-1 and TRBJ2-1; tentatively, D is TRBD2 (5 bases). Germline V gives CDR1 SQVTM, CDR2 ANQGSEA. V lost 4 bases and J lost 5, with 6 bases in between. This CDR3 has 11 residues.

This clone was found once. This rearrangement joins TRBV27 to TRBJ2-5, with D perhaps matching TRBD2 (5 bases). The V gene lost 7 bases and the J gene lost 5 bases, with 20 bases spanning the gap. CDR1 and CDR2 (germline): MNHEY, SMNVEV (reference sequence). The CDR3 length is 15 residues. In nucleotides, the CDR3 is TGTGCCAGCATTCCCCATGGCGGGCCCGGGGAGACCCAGTACTTC. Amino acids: CASIPHGGPGETQYF.

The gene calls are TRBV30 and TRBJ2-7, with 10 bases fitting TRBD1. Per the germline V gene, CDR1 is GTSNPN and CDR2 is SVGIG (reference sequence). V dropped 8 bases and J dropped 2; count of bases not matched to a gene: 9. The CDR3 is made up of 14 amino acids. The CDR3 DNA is TGTGCCCGCCAGGACAGGGGGGGGACCTACGAGCAGTACTTC. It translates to CARQDRGGTYEQYF.

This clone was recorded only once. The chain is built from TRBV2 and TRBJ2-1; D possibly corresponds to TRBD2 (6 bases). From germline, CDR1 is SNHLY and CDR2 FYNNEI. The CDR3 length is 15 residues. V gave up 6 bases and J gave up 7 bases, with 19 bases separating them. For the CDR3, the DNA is TGTGCCAGCAGCGCTGAAGGCGGGACCCTAAATGAGCAGTTCTTC. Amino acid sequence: CASSAEGGTLNEQFF.

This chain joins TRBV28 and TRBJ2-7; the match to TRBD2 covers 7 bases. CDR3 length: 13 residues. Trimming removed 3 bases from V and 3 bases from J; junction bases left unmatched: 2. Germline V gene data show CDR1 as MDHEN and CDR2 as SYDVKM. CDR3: CASSFGRVYEQYF. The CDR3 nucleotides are TGTGCCAGCAGTTTTGGGAGGGTCTACGAGCAGTACTTC.